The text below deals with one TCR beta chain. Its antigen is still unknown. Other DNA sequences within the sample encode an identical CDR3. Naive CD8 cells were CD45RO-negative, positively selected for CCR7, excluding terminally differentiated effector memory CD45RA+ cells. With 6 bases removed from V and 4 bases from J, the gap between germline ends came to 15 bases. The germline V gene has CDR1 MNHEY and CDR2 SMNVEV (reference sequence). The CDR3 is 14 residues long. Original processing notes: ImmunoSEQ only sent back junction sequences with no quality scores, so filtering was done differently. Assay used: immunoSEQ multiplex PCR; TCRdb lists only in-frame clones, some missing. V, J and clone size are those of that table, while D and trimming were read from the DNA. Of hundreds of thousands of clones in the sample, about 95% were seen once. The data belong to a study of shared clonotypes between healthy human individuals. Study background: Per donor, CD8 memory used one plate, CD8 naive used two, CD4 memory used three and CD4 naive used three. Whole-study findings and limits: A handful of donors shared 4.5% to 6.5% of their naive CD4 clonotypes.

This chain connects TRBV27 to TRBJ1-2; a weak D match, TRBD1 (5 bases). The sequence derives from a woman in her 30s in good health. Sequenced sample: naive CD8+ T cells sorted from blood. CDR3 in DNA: TGTGCCAGCAGCCTTACCACAGGATCCTATGGCTACACCTTC. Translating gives CASSLTTGSYGYTF.